A single sample gave rise to the 11 T cell receptor beta chains below, sequenced in a study of control samples from healthy donors and cancer patients. Generated by immunoSEQ multiplex PCR, the TCRdb table keeps only in-frame clones and is missing some. Of some 100,000 clones in the sample, approximately 81% were seen once. Sequenced input: blood. These TCRs come from a woman in her thirties in good health.

The sample holds a few counts of this clone. The chain has TRBV6-1 and TRBJ2-5; possibly TRBD2 for D (5 bases). CDR3 length: 13 amino acids. Germline assignment: CDR1 MNHNS and CDR2 SASEGT. V was clipped by 4 bases and J by 7 bases, with 13 bases between them. The chain's CDR3 is CASSVARVGTQYF. For the CDR3, the DNA is TGTGCCAGCAGTGTAGCGCGGGTTGGGACCCAGTACTTC.

The chain couples TRBV7-2 to TRBJ2-1, with a possible D match to TRBD1 (6 bases). This CDR3 has 12 residues. Germline CDR1 is SGHTA and CDR2 is FQGNSA. V dropped 2 bases and J dropped 7 bases, with 6 bases sitting between them. The CDR3 protein is CASSLRGNEQFF. In nucleotides, the CDR3 is TGTGCCAGCAGCTTAAGGGGGAATGAGCAGTTCTTC. Full variable domain (missing parts from reference TRBV7-2 and TRBJ2-1): GAGVSQSPSNKVTEKGKDVELRCDPISGHTALYWYRQSLGQGLEFLIYFQGNSAPDKSGLPSDRFSAERTGGSVSTLTIQRTQQEDSAVYLCASSLRGNEQFFGPGTRLTVL.

This clone was observed a handful of times. The chain carries TRBV30 and TRBJ1-5; no definite D call. The germline gives CDR1 GTSNPN, CDR2 SVGIG (reference sequence). The CDR3 has 12 amino acids. V was shortened by 1 base and J by 6 bases, with 7 bases between the two germline ends. The CDR3 region is CAWSGRGQPQHF. CDR3 DNA: TGTGCCTGGAGTGGGAGAGGTCAGCCCCAGCATTTT.

The rearrangement uses TRBV2 and TRBJ1-5; 11 bases align to TRBD1. Germline loops: CDR1 SNHLY, CDR2 FYNNEI. Trimming cost V 5 bases and J 7 bases; bases outside gene matches: 7. The CDR3 covers 15 residues. CDR3 nucleotide sequence: TGTGCCAGCAGTCCCCGGACAGGGGGCACCCAGCCCCAGCATTTT. Its translation: CASSPRTGGTQPQHF.

This rearrangement joins TRBV27 to TRBJ2-1, with D possibly being TRBD2 (6 bases). The CDR3 sequence is 15 residues long. Germline CDR1 MNHEY, CDR2 SMNVEV (reference sequence). The V end lost 3 bases, the J end lost 4 bases, and 13 bases lay between the germline ends. CDR3 sequence: CASSFAGGDYNEQFF. CDR3 coding DNA: TGTGCCAGCAGTTTCGCTGGCGGGGATTACAATGAGCAGTTCTTC.

The chain links TRBV4-2 to TRBJ2-3, with a tentative D call TRBD2 (6 bases). V lost 3 bases, J lost 2 bases, and 12 bases lay in between. Germline loops: CDR1 LGHNA, CDR2 YNFKEQ. The CDR3 is 15 amino acids. The CDR3 loop is CASSQGGLITDTQYF. The CDR3 DNA is TGTGCCAGCAGCCAGGGGGGACTTATCACAGATACGCAGTATTTT.

The sample holds one count of this clone. CDR3 bases: TGTGCCAGCAGCCCCCTGATCGGCAATCAGCCCCAGCATTTT. Amino acids: CASSPLIGNQPQHF. The chain is built from TRBV6-2 or TRBV6-3 and TRBJ1-5; D unclear. Germline V gives CDR1 MNHEY, CDR2 SVGEGT. Trimming shortened V by 6 bases and J by 2 bases, and 11 bases separated the two germline ends. The CDR3 extends over 14 amino acids.

The rearrangement links TRBV3-1 (or the pseudogene TRBV3-2) to TRBJ1-4; 7 bases agree with TRBD1. The V gene's germline CDR1 is LGHDT and CDR2 YNNKEL (reference sequence). The CDR3 runs to 18 residues. Germline trimming cut 0 bases from V and 2 bases from J; bases unmatched to any gene: 9. This chain's CDR3 is CASSQDLTGVDTNEKLFF. In DNA, the CDR3 is TGTGCCAGCAGCCAAGATCTAACAGGGGTGGACACTAATGAAAAACTGTTTTTT.

The chain employs TRBV5-1 and TRBJ1-3, with a weak D call TRBD1 (5 bases). The CDR3 totals 17 residues. Germline assignment: CDR1 SGHRS and CDR2 YFSETQ. Between the trimmed V and J ends, which lost 0 bases and 1 base, there was a span of 14 bases. The CDR3 protein is CASSLAGDPISGNTIYF. DNA for the CDR3: TGCGCCAGCAGCTTGGCCGGGGACCCGATTTCTGGAAACACCATATATTTT.

V usage is TRBV6-6 and J usage is TRBJ2-1, with D perhaps being TRBD1 or TRBD2 (5 bases each). CDR1 is MNHNY and CDR2 is SVGAGI in the germline V gene (reference sequence). CDR3 length: 15 amino acids. The V gene lost 2 bases and the J gene lost 5 bases, with 13 bases spanning the gap. The CDR3 sequence: CASSYPLGDHNEQFF. DNA for the CDR3: TGTGCCAGCAGTTACCCCCTTGGGGACCACAATGAGCAGTTCTTC.

V and J are TRBV2 and TRBJ2-1; D gene uncertain. The germline CDR1 and CDR2 sequences are SNHLY and FYNNEI. The V gene lost 6 bases and the J gene lost 7 bases, with 25 bases spanning the gap. CDR3 length equals 17 residues. This chain's CDR3 is CASRTHGLDGLRNEQFF. In DNA, the CDR3 is TGTGCCAGCAGGACGCACGGGCTCGACGGATTGAGGAATGAGCAGTTCTTC.